This is a list of T cell receptor beta chains from one sample in a study of lymphopenia after photon versus proton radiotherapy. The protocol was immunoSEQ multiplex PCR, while the TCRdb copy is restricted to in-frame clones and leaves out a portion. The sample consists of roughly 30,000 clones, nearly 95% of them appearing once. The sequenced sample was peripheral blood, obtained from a patient treated with photon-based radiotherapy. These receptors were collected from a woman between 45 and 60 years old with cholangiocarcinoma. The CDR3 runs from the conserved cysteine through the conserved F or W. D genes are given only for firm matches. The listing skips clone size in some rows; elsewhere it reads once, few, many or a size class.

TRBJ2-2,-,TRBV7-2,-,15,TGTGCCAGCAGCTTAGGACGACCGAACACCGGGGAGCTGTTTTTT,CASSLGRPNTGELFF
TRBJ1-1,-,TRBV5-1,TRBD1,17,TGCGCCAGCAGCTTAAGACGTTCCGGGACAGTGAACACTGAAGCTTTCTTT,CASSLRRSGTVNTEAFF
TRBJ1-5,-,TRBV6-6,-,12,TGTGCCAGCAGTTTCGGAGATCAGCCCCAGCATTTT,CASSFGDQPQHF
TRBJ1-1,-,TRBV9,TRBD1,15,TGTGCCAGCAGCGCGGACGGGACAGGGAGGCTTCGGGCTTTCTTT,CASSADGTGRLRAFF
TRBJ2-1,-,TRBV5-6,-,15,TGTGCCAGCAGCTTTAGGATTAGCTCCTACAATGAGCAGTTCTTC,CASSFRISSYNEQFF
TRBJ1-6,-,TRBV6-5,TRBD1,16,TGTGCCAGCAGTTACTCGTATCAGGGGGACTATTCACCCCTCCACTTT,CASSYSYQGDYSPLHF
TRBJ1-2,-,TRBV6-5,-,15,TGTGCCAGCAGTTACTCGGGCGCGGGGGCGGGTGGCTACACCTTC,CASSYSGAGAGGYTF
TRBJ1-2,-,TRBV29-1,-,12,TGCAGCGTTGAAGGAGACAGGTGGGGCTACACCTTC,CSVEGDRWGYTF
TRBJ1-1,-,TRBV5-1,-,16,TGCGCCAGCAGCGAATCGACAGATTGGGGGAACACTGAAGCTTTCTTT,CASSESTDWGNTEAFF
TRBJ2-3,-,TRBV5-6,TRBD2,15,TGTGCCAGCAGCCCCGGGACTAGGCGCACAGATACGCAGTATTTT,CASSPGTRRTDTQYF
TRBJ2-1,-,TRBV7-2,-,15,TGTGCCAGCAGCTTAGGCGGGGGCGCCTACAATGAGCAGTTCTTC,CASSLGGGAYNEQFF
TRBJ2-4,once,TRBV10-2,-,16,TGCGCCAGCAGTGACCGGGTCCAGGGGGCCAAAAACATTCAGTACTTC,CASSDRVQGAKNIQYF
TRBJ1-2,-,TRBV21-1,-,14,TGTGCCAGCAGCATTACTGGAATCGGGGGTGGCTACACCTTC,CASSITGIGGGYTF
TRBJ2-5,-,TRBV7-9,TRBD2,14,TGTGCCAGCAGCTCGGGACTAGTCGAGGAGACCCAGTACTTC,CASSSGLVEETQYF
TRBJ2-2,-,TRBV30,-,15,TGTGCCTGGAGTAACGACCAGGGTTTCACCGGGGAGCTGTTTTTT,CAWSNDQGFTGELFF
TRBJ1-4,-,TRBV4-3,TRBD1,15,TGCGCCAGCAGCCACCCCCGGGACAGTAATGAAAAACTGTTTTTT,CASSHPRDSNEKLFF
TRBJ1-1,-,TRBV9,-,13,TGTGCCAGCAGCGACGGAGGGGGCACTGAAGCTTTCTTT,CASSDGGGTEAFF
TRBJ2-2,-,TRBV19,-,14,TGTGCCAGTAGGCGCGACACGAACACCGGGGAGCTGTTTTTT,CASRRDTNTGELFF
TRBJ1-2,-,TRBV27,-,13,TGTGCCAGCAGTTTAGACGGCGTCTATGGCTACACCTTC,CASSLDGVYGYTF
TRBJ2-7,-,TRBV7-7,-,13,TGTGCTAGCAGCTGGGACAAGGGAGGCGAGCAGTACTTC,CASSWDKGGEQYF
TRBJ2-3,-,TRBV6-5,-,14,TGTGCCAGCAGATCGGACGGGGGCACAGATACGCAGTATTTT,CASRSDGGTDTQYF
TRBJ1-2,-,TRBV5-1,-,15,TGCGCCAGCAGCTTGGGACGGATTCAGGACTATGGCTACACCTTC,CASSLGRIQDYGYTF
TRBJ2-3,-,TRBV9,TRBD2,16,TGTGCCAGCAGCGTAGCTTCAGCGGGGGGTACAGATACGCAGTATTTT,CASSVASAGGTDTQYF
TRBJ1-5,once,TRBV7-8,-,14,TGTGCCAGCAGCGCCGGGACTTATAATCAGCCCCAGCATTTT,CASSAGTYNQPQHF
TRBJ2-7,once,TRBV14,-,15,TGTGCCAGCAGCCACCGCTGGGGGAACTCCTACGAGCAGTACTTC,CASSHRWGNSYEQYF
TRBJ2-7,-,TRBV5-1,-,14,TGCGCCAGCAGCTTGGGGTTCAGTGGCTACGAGCAGTACTTC,CASSLGFSGYEQYF
TRBJ1-5,-,TRBV19,-,15,TGTGCCAGTACCGGCGGGACGATTGGCAATCAGCCCCAGCATTTT,CASTGGTIGNQPQHF
TRBJ2-7,-,TRBV10-3,-,13,TGTGCCATCAGTGAAGCTTGGGATAGCGAGCAGTACTTC,CAISEAWDSEQYF
TRBJ1-2,-,TRBV27,-,15,TGTGCCAGCAGTTTATCGATTATCCATAGAAGGGGCTACACCTTC,CASSLSIIHRRGYTF
TRBJ1-3,-,TRBV10-2,TRBD1,17,TGCGCCAGCAGCGCTGGTCGACAGGGACTCTCTGGAAACACCATATATTTT,CASSAGRQGLSGNTIYF
TRBJ2-3,-,TRBV27,-,14,TGTGCCAGCAGTTTAGGGGGAGGCACAGATACGCAGTATTTT,CASSLGGGTDTQYF
TRBJ2-5,-,TRBV5-1,-,13,TGCGCCAGCAGCCTTCCGGGGGCAGAGACCCAGTACTTC,CASSLPGAETQYF
TRBJ1-1,-,TRBV14,-,13,TGTGCCAGCAGCCAATTCAGGGGCACTGAAGCTTTCTTT,CASSQFRGTEAFF
TRBJ2-2,once,TRBV19,TRBD1,15,TGTGCCAGTGATCCCCGAGACAGGGACACCGGGGAGCTGTTTTTT,CASDPRDRDTGELFF
TRBJ2-7,-,TRBV10-3,-,15,TGTGCCATCAGTGCCGCAGGGAGTCAAGCCTACGAGCAGTACTTC,CAISAAGSQAYEQYF
TRBJ1-2,-,TRBV27,-,18,TGTGCCAGCAGCCCTTCTTGGCAGCAGGTGGGGCGGAACTATGGCTACACCTTC,CASSPSWQQVGRNYGYTF
TRBJ1-2,-,TRBV28,-,12,TGTGCCAGCAGCCCTATAATGGTTGGCTACACCTTC,CASSPIMVGYTF
TRBJ1-1,-,TRBV4-3,-,14,TGCGCCAGCAGCCAAGTCGGACTCGGCACTGAAGCTTTCTTT,CASSQVGLGTEAFF
TRBJ1-2,-,TRBV4-3,-,14,TGCGCCAGCAGCCAAGAACTAGGGACCTATGGCTACACCTTC,CASSQELGTYGYTF
TRBJ1-1,-,TRBV10-3,-,12,TGTGCCATCAGGGAAGGGGTGGATGAAGCTTTCTTT,CAIREGVDEAFF
TRBJ1-1,-,TRBV19,TRBD1,11,TGTGCCTCAGGGGGGTACACTGAAGCTTTCTTT,CASGGYTEAFF
TRBJ1-2,-,TRBV7-9,-,15,TGTGCCAGCAGCAAAGGCGGGGCGACGGGCTATGGCTACACCTTC,CASSKGGATGYGYTF
TRBJ1-5,-,TRBV19,-,15,TGTGCCAGTAGTTCTCAGGCCTATAGCAATCAGCCCCAGCATTTT,CASSSQAYSNQPQHF
TRBJ1-6,-,TRBV6-5,-,11,TGTGCCACCGCCCTCGGAAGGTCCCTCCACTTT,CATALGRSLHF